This T cell receptor beta chain was sequenced for a study of blood T cell repertoires in COVID-19. Study information: COVID-19 samples collected from the United States, Italy and Spain covered acute and convalescent phases. PBMCs, B-cell-depleted T cells, or T cells provided the cDNA or gDNA that made up the material.

Trimming cost V 11 bases and J 3 bases, with 19 bases left between them. CDR1 is MRHNA and CDR2 is SNTAGT in the germline V gene. The CDR3 totals 15 residues. Produced via immunoSEQ multiplex PCR; TCRdb's table is partial and in-frame only. Counted here are just under 350,000 clones, approximately 89% occurring once; the ten biggest clones make up less than 3.5%. The sequence derives from a woman between 18 and 29 years old who had recovered from COVID-19. Sequencing was performed on peripheral blood. This chain uses TRBV6-4 with TRBJ2-2, with D perhaps matching TRBD2 (5 bases). CDR3 sequence (DNA): TGTGCCGCGGGTCGGGCTAACGCTGACACCGGGGAGCTGTTTTTT. This sequence encodes CAAGRANADTGELFF.